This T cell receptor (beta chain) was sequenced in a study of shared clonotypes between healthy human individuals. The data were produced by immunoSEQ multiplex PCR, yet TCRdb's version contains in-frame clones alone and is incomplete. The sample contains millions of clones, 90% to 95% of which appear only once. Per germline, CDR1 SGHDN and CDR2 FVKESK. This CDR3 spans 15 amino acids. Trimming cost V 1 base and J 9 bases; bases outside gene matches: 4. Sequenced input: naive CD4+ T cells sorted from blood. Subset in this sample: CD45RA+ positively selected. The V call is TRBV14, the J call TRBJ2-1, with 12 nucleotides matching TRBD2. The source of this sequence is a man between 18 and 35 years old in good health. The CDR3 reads CASSQGLAGVTEQFF. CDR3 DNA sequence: TGTGCCAGCAGCCAAGGACTAGCGGGAGTGACTGAGCAGTTCTTC.